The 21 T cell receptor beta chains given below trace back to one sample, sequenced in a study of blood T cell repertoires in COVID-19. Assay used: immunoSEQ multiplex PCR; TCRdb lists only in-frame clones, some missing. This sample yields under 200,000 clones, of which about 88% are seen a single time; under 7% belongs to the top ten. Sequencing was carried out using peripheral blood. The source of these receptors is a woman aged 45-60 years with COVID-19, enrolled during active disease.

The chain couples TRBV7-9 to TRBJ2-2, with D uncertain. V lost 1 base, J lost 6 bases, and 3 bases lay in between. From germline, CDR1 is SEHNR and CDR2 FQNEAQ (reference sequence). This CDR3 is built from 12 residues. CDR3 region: CASSLDSGELFF. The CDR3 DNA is TGTGCCAGCAGCTTAGACTCCGGGGAGCTGTTTTTT.

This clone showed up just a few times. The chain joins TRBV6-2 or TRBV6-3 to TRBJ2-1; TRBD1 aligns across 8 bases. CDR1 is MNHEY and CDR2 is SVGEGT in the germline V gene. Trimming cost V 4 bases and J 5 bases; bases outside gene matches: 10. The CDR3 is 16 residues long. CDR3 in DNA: TGTGCCAGCAGTTCCAACCGGGACAGGCCGAACAATGAGCAGTTCTTC. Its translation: CASSSNRDRPNNEQFF.

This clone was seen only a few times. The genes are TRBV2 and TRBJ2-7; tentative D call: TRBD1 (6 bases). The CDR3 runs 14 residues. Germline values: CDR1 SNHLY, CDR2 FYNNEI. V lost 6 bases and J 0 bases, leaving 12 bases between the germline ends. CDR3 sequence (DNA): TGTGCCAGCAGGCTAACAGGGTTCTCCTACGAGCAGTACTTC. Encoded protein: CASRLTGFSYEQYF. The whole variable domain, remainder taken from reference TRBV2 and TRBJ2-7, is EPEVTQTPSHQVTQMGQEVILRCVPISNHLYFYWYRQILGQKVEFLVSFYNNEISEKSEIFDDQFSVERPDGSNFTLKIRSTKLEDSAMYFCASRLTGFSYEQYFGPGTRLTVT.

The CDR3 DNA sequence: TGTGCCAGTAGCGACAGGGGGCGGGGGGAGACCCAGTACTTC. Translation gives CASSDRGRGETQYF. This chain connects TRBV19 to TRBJ2-5; 10 bases fit TRBD1. Germline CDR1 is LNHDA and CDR2 is SQIVND (reference sequence). V trimming: 6 bases; J trimming: 5 bases; junction bases outside the gene matches: 6. The CDR3 contains 14 residues.

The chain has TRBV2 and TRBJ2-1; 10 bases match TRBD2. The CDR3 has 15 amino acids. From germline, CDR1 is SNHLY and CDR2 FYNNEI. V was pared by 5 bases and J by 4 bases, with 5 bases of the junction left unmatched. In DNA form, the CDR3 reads TGTGCCAGCAGTCTAGCGGGGGCCTTTTACAATGAGCAGTTCTTC. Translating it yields CASSLAGAFYNEQFF.

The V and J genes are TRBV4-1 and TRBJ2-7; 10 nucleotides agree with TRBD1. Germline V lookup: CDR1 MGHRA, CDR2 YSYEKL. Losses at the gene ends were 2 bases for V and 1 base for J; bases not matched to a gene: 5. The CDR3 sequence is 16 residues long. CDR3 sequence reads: CASSQTGQGFSYEQYF. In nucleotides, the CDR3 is TGCGCCAGCAGCCAAACGGGACAGGGGTTTTCCTACGAGCAGTACTTC.

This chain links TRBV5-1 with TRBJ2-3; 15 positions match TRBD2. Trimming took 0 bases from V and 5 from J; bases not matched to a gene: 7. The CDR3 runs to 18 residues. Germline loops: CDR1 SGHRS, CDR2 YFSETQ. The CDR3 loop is CASSLAPPGLAGGDTQYF. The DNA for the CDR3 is TGCGCCAGCAGCTTGGCACCCCCGGGACTAGCGGGGGGAGATACGCAGTATTTT.

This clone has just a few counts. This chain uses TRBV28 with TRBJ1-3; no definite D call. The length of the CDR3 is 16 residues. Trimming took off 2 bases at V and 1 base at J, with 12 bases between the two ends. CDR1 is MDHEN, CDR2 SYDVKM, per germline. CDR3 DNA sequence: TGTGCCAGCAGTTTACCCTCACAAGTATCTGGAAACACCATATATTTT. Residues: CASSLPSQVSGNTIYF.

CDR3 sequence (DNA): TGCGCCAGCAGCCAATCCAAGGACAGCTACGGAGACGAGCAGTACTTC. It encodes CASSQSKDSYGDEQYF. The V gene is TRBV10-1, the J gene TRBJ2-7, with D perhaps matching TRBD1 (6 bases). The V and J ends lost 6 bases and 5 bases respectively, with 23 bases between them. The germline V gene encodes CDR1 WNHNN and CDR2 SYGVQD (reference sequence). CDR3 length: 16 amino acids.

Here the CDR3 reads CASSSQGSGELFF. DNA for the CDR3: TGTGCCAGCAGCTCCCAGGGTTCCGGGGAGCTGTTTTTT. This chain links TRBV6-5 with TRBJ2-2; D may be TRBD1 (5 bases). Trimming removed 6 bases from V and 6 bases from J, with 11 bases in between. This CDR3 contains 13 residues. Germline CDR1 is MNHEY and CDR2 is SVGAGI.

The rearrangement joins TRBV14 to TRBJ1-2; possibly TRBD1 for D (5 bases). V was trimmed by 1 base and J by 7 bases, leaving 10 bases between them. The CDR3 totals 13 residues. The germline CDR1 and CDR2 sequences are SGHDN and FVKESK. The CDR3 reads CASSQAGLTGYTF. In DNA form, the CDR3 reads TGTGCCAGCAGCCAAGCAGGGCTAACTGGCTACACCTTC. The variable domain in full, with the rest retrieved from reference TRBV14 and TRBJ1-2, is EAGVTQFPSHSVIEKGQTVTLRCDPISGHDNLYWYRRVMGKEIKFLLHFVKESKQDESGMPNNRFLAERTGGTYSTLKVQPAELEDSGVYFCASSQAGLTGYTFGSGTRLTVV.

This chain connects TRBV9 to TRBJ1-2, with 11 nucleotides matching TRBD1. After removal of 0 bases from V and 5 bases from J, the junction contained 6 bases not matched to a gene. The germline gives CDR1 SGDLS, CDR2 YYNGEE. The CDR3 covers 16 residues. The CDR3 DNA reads TGTGCCAGCAGCGTAGCTGGACAGGGGGCTAGGTATGGCTACACCTTC. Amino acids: CASSVAGQGARYGYTF. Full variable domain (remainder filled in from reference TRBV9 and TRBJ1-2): DSGVTQTPKHLITATGQRVTLRCSPRSGDLSVYWYQQSLDQGLQFLIQYYNGEERAKGNILERFSAQQFPDLHSELNLSSLELGDSALYFCASSVAGQGARYGYTFGSGTRLTVV.

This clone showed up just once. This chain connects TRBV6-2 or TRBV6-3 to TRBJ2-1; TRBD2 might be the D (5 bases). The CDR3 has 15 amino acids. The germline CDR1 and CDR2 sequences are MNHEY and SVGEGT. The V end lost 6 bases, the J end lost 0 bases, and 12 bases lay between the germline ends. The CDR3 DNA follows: TGTGCCAGCAGCCCGACGGGGAGCTCCTACAATGAGCAGTTCTTC. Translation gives CASSPTGSSYNEQFF.

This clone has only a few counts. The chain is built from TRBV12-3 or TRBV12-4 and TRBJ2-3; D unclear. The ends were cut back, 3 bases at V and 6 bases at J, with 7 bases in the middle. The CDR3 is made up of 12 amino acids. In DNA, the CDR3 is TGTGCCAGCAGTTTCCCCTTGGATACGCAGTATTTT. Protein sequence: CASSFPLDTQYF.

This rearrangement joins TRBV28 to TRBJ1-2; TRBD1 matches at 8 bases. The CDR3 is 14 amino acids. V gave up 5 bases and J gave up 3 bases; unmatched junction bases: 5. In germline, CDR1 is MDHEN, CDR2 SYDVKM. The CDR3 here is CASSPQGAHYGYTF. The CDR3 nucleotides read TGTGCCAGCAGTCCTCAGGGGGCGCACTATGGCTACACCTTC.

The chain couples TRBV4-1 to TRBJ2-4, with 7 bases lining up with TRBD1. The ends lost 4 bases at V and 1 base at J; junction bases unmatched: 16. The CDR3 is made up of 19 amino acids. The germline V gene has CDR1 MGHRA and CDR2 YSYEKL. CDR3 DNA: TGCGCCAGCAGCCCACGAAGGTTCTTAGGGGGCGAGGCCAAAAACATTCAGTACTTC. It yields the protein CASSPRRFLGGEAKNIQYF.

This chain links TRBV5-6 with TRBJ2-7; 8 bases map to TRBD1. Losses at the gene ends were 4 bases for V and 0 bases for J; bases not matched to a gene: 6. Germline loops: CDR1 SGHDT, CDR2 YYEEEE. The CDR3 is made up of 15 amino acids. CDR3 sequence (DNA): TGTGCCAGCAGCCCTCCGGACAGGGCCTCCTACGAGCAGTACTTC. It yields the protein CASSPPDRASYEQYF.

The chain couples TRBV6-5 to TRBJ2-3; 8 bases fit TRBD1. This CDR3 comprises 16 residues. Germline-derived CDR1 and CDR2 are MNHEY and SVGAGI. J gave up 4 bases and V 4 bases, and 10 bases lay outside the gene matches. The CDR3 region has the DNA TGTGCCAGCAGTTTCACCGGGACAGGAGCAGCAGATACGCAGTATTTT. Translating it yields CASSFTGTGAADTQYF.

CDR3 loop: CATSGGQGSPPDTQYF. CDR3 nucleotide sequence: TGTGCCACCTCGGGGGGACAGGGTAGTCCCCCAGATACGCAGTATTTT. The chain recombines TRBV9 with TRBJ2-3; TRBD1 aligns across 9 bases. Germline CDR1 SGDLS, CDR2 YYNGEE. V lost 9 bases, J lost 4 bases, and 15 bases stayed unmatched. The CDR3 spans 16 residues.

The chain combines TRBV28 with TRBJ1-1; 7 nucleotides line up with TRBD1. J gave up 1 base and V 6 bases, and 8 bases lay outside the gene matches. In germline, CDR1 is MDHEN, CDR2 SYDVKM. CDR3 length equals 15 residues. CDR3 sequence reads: CASSPTGNQNTEAFF. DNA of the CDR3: TGTGCCAGCAGCCCGACAGGGAATCAGAACACTGAAGCTTTCTTT.

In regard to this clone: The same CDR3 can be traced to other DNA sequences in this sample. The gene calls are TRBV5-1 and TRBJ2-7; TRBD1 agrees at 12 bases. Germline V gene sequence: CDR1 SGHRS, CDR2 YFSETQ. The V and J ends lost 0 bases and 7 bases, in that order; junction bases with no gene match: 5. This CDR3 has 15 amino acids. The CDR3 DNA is TGCGCCAGCAGCTTGGAGGGACAGGGGGCCACTGAGCAGTACTTC. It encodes CASSLEGQGATEQYF.